This entry features one T cell receptor beta chain sequence. TCRdb's table, derived via immunoSEQ multiplex PCR, lists solely in-frame clones and lacks some. This table has a few hundred thousand clones, approximately 90% appearing once. The germline V and J ends were trimmed by 1 base and 1 base, with 14 bases remaining between them. Germline-derived CDR1 and CDR2 are LGHNA and YNFKEQ. The CDR3 runs to 16 residues. The data are from a study of blood T cell repertoires in COVID-19. The source is a woman aged 60-70 years with COVID-19, enrolled during active disease. The sequenced sample consisted of peripheral blood. The rearrangement uses TRBV4-2 and TRBJ2-7; D might be TRBD2 (6 bases). This chain's CDR3 is CASSQGLGGASYEQYF. CDR3 nucleotides: TGTGCCAGCAGCCAAGGGTTAGGAGGGGCGTCCTACGAGCAGTACTTC.